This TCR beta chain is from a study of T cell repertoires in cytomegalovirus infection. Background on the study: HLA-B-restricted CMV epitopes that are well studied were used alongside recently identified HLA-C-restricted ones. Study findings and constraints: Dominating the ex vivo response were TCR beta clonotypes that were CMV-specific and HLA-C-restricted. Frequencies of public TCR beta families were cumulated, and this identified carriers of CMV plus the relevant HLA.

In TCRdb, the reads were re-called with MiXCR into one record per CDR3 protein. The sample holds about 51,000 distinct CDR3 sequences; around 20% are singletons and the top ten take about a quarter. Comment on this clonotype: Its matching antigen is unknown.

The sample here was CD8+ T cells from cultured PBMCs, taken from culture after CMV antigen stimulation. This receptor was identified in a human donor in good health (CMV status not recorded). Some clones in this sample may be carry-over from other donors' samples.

The CDR3 DNA reads TGTGCCAGCAGCCATCGGACTAGCGCCAAATTACCCTACGAGCAGTACTTC. This encodes CASSHRTSAKLPYEQYF. The rearrangement uses TRBV7-2 and TRBJ2-7; 9 nucleotides align to TRBD2. This CDR3 region has 17 residues. Germline-derived CDR1 and CDR2 are SGHTA and FQGNSA. Trimming removed 5 bases from V and 2 bases from J; junction bases left unmatched: 13.